The clone carrying this TCR beta chain has a count of ten or more. As yet, its antigen is unknown. This record belongs to a study of T cells in Graves' hyperthyroidism and ophthalmopathy. Study conclusions and caveats: Expanded thyroid clonotypes (above 0.001) were mostly also found in blood.

Patients were aged 18 to 65, had disease duration under 2 months, and had newly diagnosed hyperthyroidism. TCR beta CDR3 region amplification was performed from RNA transcripts. An initial round of RT-PCR targeting the TCR CDR3 relied on the HTBI primer set. MiXCR was run by TCRdb on the multiplex PCR reads, yielding one entry per CDR3 protein. The sample yields 450,000 to 650,000 distinct CDR3 sequences, around 20% seen once. This clonotype was obtained from a man aged 18 to 35 with Graves' hyperthyroidism. The sample comprised blood.

The CDR3 loop is CASSSWTENTEAFF. CDR3 DNA: TGTGCCAGCAGCTCCTGGACCGAGAACACTGAAGCTTTCTTT. This sequence joins TRBV11-2 and TRBJ1-1, with unresolved D. Germline CDR1 and CDR2: SGHAT and FQNNGV. The germline V and J ends were trimmed by 4 bases and 1 base, with 10 bases remaining between them. The CDR3 contains 14 residues. The full variable domain, its missing parts supplied by reference TRBV11-2 and TRBJ1-1, is EAGVAQSPRYKIIEKRQSVAFWCNPISGHATLYWYQQILGQGPKLLIQFQNNGVVDDSQLPKDRFSAERLKGVDSTLKIQPAKLEDSAVYLCASSSWTENTEAFFGQGTRLTVV.